The 13 T cell receptor beta chains below were found in one sample sequenced in a study of cytomegalovirus exposure and HLA in healthy donors. PCR was performed using 60 Vbeta and 13 Jbeta primers. TCRdb keeps only in-frame clones here, not all; method: immunoSEQ multiplex PCR. The sample has roughly 140,000 clones, around 65% seen once. What was sequenced was PBMCs. Source of these receptors: a woman in her twenties or thirties in good health and CMV-seropositive.

This clone was found a few times. The chain is built from TRBV19 and TRBJ1-1, with D maybe TRBD1 (5 bases). This CDR3 comprises 14 residues. V was cut by 8 bases and J by 2 bases, with 15 bases left in between. The germline CDR1 and CDR2 sequences are LNHDA and SQIVND (reference sequence). The CDR3 here is CASLQGALNTEAFF. The CDR3, as DNA: TGTGCCAGTCTCCAAGGGGCACTAAACACTGAAGCTTTCTTT.

This chain links TRBV18 with TRBJ2-5; weak D call: TRBD1 (6 bases). The V end lost 4 bases, the J end lost 3 bases, and 15 bases lay between the germline ends. CDR3 size: 15 residues. CDR1 and CDR2 from the germline V gene are KGHSH and LQKENI. The DNA of the CDR3 is TGTGCCAGCTCACTTGGACAGATCAGTAAAGAGACCCAGTACTTC. Protein sequence: CASSLGQISKETQYF.

This rearrangement joins TRBV2 to TRBJ2-5; 11 bases align to TRBD1. V gave up 6 bases and J gave up 5 bases; unmatched junction bases: 8. The V gene's germline CDR1 is SNHLY and CDR2 FYNNEI. The CDR3 totals 15 residues. The CDR3 region is CASSTGQGDFETQYF. The CDR3 coding sequence is TGTGCCAGCAGCACGGGACAGGGGGACTTCGAGACCCAGTACTTC.

The V gene is TRBV7-8, the J gene TRBJ2-6; TRBD1 matches at 8 bases. V shed 5 bases and J 4 bases; nucleotides not matched to a gene: 10. CDR1 and CDR2 (germline): SGHVS, FQNEAQ. The CDR3 runs 17 residues. The CDR3 is CASSLKTGVSGANVLTF. For the CDR3, the DNA is TGTGCCAGCAGCCTTAAGACAGGGGTGAGCGGGGCCAACGTCCTGACTTTC.

The chain carries TRBV25-1 and TRBJ2-7, with TRBD1 matching over 7 bases. V lost 6 bases to trimming and J lost 0 bases; unmatched junction nucleotides: 2. Germline V gene lookup returns CDR1 MGHDK and CDR2 SYGVNS. The CDR3 contains 13 residues. CDR3 amino acids: CASRGTDSYEQYF. CDR3 sequence (DNA): TGTGCCAGCAGGGGGACAGACTCCTACGAGCAGTACTTC.

The chain uses TRBV4-1 and TRBJ1-5; 7 nucleotides align to TRBD1. CDR1 is MGHRA and CDR2 is YSYEKL in the germline V gene. The CDR3 loop spans 14 amino acids. Germline trimming cut 1 base from V and 4 bases from J; bases unmatched to any gene: 1. DNA of the CDR3: TGCGCCAGCAGCCAAGGACAGGGAAATCAGCCCCAGCATTTT. It is translated as CASSQGQGNQPQHF.

This chain connects TRBV4-2 to TRBJ2-6, with D possibly TRBD2 on 5 matching bases. The CDR3 extends over 18 amino acids. Trimming took 0 bases from V and 6 from J, leaving 18 bases between them. CDR1 LGHNA and CDR2 YNFKEQ come from the germline V gene. The CDR3 spells CASSQDLVGVIVANVLTF. The CDR3 nucleotides are TGTGCCAGCAGCCAAGATCTAGTCGGGGTTATCGTGGCCAACGTCCTGACTTTC.

The rearrangement joins TRBV10-1 to TRBJ2-2; no clear D gene. CDR1 is WNHNN and CDR2 is SYGVQD in the germline V gene (reference sequence). The CDR3 consists of 17 residues. Deletions cut 5 bases from V and 2 bases from J, with 18 bases between. This chain's CDR3 is CASSPTLFASNTGELFF. In nucleotides, the CDR3 is TGCGCCAGCAGTCCTACGTTATTCGCGAGCAACACCGGGGAGCTGTTTTTT.

The V and J genes are TRBV28 and TRBJ2-5; the D gene is possibly TRBD1 (6 bases). This CDR3 has 13 amino acids. Trimming pared 1 base from V and 7 bases from J, leaving 10 bases between. Germline values: CDR1 MDHEN, CDR2 SYDVKM. CDR3 region: CASSLSGGGTQYF. The DNA of the CDR3 is TGTGCCAGCAGTTTATCTGGGGGCGGGACCCAGTACTTC. Variable domain in full (rest from reference TRBV28 and TRBJ2-5): DVKVTQSSRYLVKRTGEKVFLECVQDMDHENMFWYRQDPGLGLRLIYFSYDVKMKEKGDIPEGYSVSREKKERFSLILESASTNQTSMYLCASSLSGGGTQYFGPGTRLLVL.

The rearrangement joins TRBV5-1 to TRBJ2-7, with D unclear. This CDR3 has 13 amino acids. V lost 2 bases, J lost 2 bases, and 8 bases lay in between. Germline V CDR1 and CDR2: SGHRS, YFSETQ. CDR3 amino acids: CASSLSNTYEQYF. Here the CDR3 DNA reads TGCGCCAGCAGCTTATCTAATACCTACGAGCAGTACTTC.

The gene calls are TRBV15 and TRBJ1-5; no clear D. CDR3 size: 12 residues. CDR1 LNHNV and CDR2 YYDKDF come from the germline V gene (reference sequence). Trimming stripped 0 bases from V and 11 bases from J, with 8 bases between. In nucleotides, the CDR3 is TGTGCCACCAGCAGAGATGAAGAGGCCCAGCATTTT. Translated: CATSRDEEAQHF.

The chain has TRBV7-4 and TRBJ2-5; 9 nucleotides align to TRBD1. The CDR3 extends over 17 amino acids. In germline, CDR1 is SGHVT, CDR2 SQSDAQ. After removal of 5 bases from V and 0 bases from J, the junction contained 10 bases not matched to a gene. CDR3 DNA sequence: TGTGCCAGCAGCCTCCGGGACAGGGCCTCGTACCAAGAGACCCAGTACTTC. Protein: CASSLRDRASYQETQYF.

This clone was seen a few times. The V and J genes are TRBV10-3 and TRBJ1-3, with 11 bases lining up with TRBD1. With V trimmed by 5 bases and J by 3 bases, 15 bases remained unmatched. The CDR3 sequence is 19 residues long. In germline, CDR1 is ENHRY, CDR2 SYGVKD. The CDR3 here is CAISLSPGQGESYGNTIYF. CDR3 nucleotide sequence: TGTGCCATCAGTTTGAGTCCGGGACAGGGGGAAAGTTATGGAAACACCATATATTTT.